A single sample is the source of the 17 T cell receptor beta chains below, sequenced in a study of early T cells in non-severe SARS-CoV-2 infection. One entry per CDR3 protein results from TCRdb running MiXCR on the 5' RACE reads. The table records 50,000 or so distinct CDR3 sequences, 13% of them present only once. Sample: whole blood. The origin of the receptors is an adult who was a healthcare worker with PCR-confirmed SARS-CoV-2 infection or an uninfected control (not recorded which).

The chain joins TRBV4-2 to TRBJ2-5; the D gene is possibly TRBD2 (6 bases). The CDR3 contains 17 residues. V dropped 1 base and J dropped 5 bases, with 20 bases sitting between them. Germline V gene lookup returns CDR1 LGHNA and CDR2 YNFKEQ. The CDR3 region is CASSQGFSGVFAETQYF. CDR3 DNA sequence: TGTGCCAGCAGCCAAGGATTTTCGGGGGTCTTCGCGGAGACCCAGTACTTC.

This clonotype showed up many times. V is TRBV10-2 and J is TRBJ2-1, with TRBD1 as a possible D gene (5 bases). V was shortened by 6 bases and J by 14 bases, with 14 bases between the two germline ends. This CDR3 comprises 11 residues. The V gene's germline CDR1 is WSHSY and CDR2 SAAADI. The chain's CDR3 is CASRGANLKFF. CDR3 nucleotides: TGCGCCAGCAGAGGGGCCAACCTGAAGTTCTTC.

The rearrangement joins TRBV20-1 to TRBJ2-3, with no clear D. Germline lookup yields CDR1 DFQATT and CDR2 SNEGSKA (reference sequence). Trimming shortened V by 2 bases and J by 0 bases, and 6 bases separated the two germline ends. The CDR3 contains 13 residues. The CDR3 reads CSARWRSTDTQYF. The CDR3 DNA reads as TGCAGTGCTAGATGGCGGAGCACAGATACGCAGTATTTT.

This clonotype was detected many times. The CDR3 region has the DNA TGTGCCAGTAGTTGGACCTACGGGGAGCTGTTTTTT. Translation gives CASSWTYGELFF. The rearrangement links TRBV19 to TRBJ2-2; D gene unclear. Trimming left V 5 bases short and J 7 bases short, with 8 bases between. This CDR3 has 12 amino acids. Germline V gives CDR1 LNHDA, CDR2 SQIVND (reference sequence). Combining the CDR3 with reference TRBV19 and TRBJ2-2 gives the whole variable domain DGGITQSPKYLFRKEGQNVTLSCEQNLNHDAMYWYRQDPGQGLRLIYYSQIVNDFQKGDIAEGYSVSREKKESFPLTVTSAQKNPTAFYLCASSWTYGELFFGEGSRLTVL.

The chain employs TRBV29-1 and TRBJ1-1, with a possible D match to TRBD1 (5 bases). The CDR3 spans 13 residues. Germline CDR1 is SQVTM and CDR2 is ANQGSEA. Between the trimmed V and J ends, which lost 8 bases and 1 base, there was a span of 14 bases. The CDR3 loop is CSTHPGGNTEAFF. The CDR3 bases are TGCAGCACCCACCCCGGGGGGAACACTGAAGCTTTCTTT.

This clonotype occurred a few times. This chain connects TRBV12-3 or TRBV12-4 to TRBJ1-1, with a weak D call TRBD1 (6 bases). V lost 7 bases to trimming and J lost 2 bases, with 23 bases between them. This CDR3 has 17 amino acids. DNA of the CDR3: TGTGCCAGCACCTGGGGCAGTTTAGGGGGGAGAAACACTGAAGCTTTCTTT. Encoded protein: CASTWGSLGGRNTEAFF.

This clonotype came up many times. The gene calls are TRBV5-4 and TRBJ1-2; the D gene is possibly TRBD1 (5 bases). Germline V gene sequence: CDR1 SGHNT, CDR2 YYREEE (reference sequence). The CDR3 loop spans 11 amino acids. Trimming removed 2 bases at V and 7 bases at J, with 6 bases between. This chain's CDR3 is CASSLGAGYTF. The CDR3 bases are TGTGCCAGCAGCTTAGGGGCTGGCTACACCTTC. Full variable domain (remainder filled in from reference TRBV5-4 and TRBJ1-2): ETGVTQSPTHLIKTRGQQVTLRCSSQSGHNTVSWYQQALGQGPQFIFQYYREEENGRGNFPPRFSGLQFPNYSSELNVNALELDDSALYLCASSLGAGYTFGSGTRLTVV.

The CDR3 sequence: CAWSGRDSGYTF. CDR3 bases: TGTGCCTGGAGTGGCCGGGACAGTGGCTACACCTTC. J is TRBJ1-2 and V is TRBV30, with 7 bases lining up with TRBD1. The trim removed 1 base at V and 7 bases at J, leaving 3 bases unmatched. The V gene's germline CDR1 is GTSNPN and CDR2 SVGIG (reference sequence). The CDR3 length is 12 residues.

This clonotype came up many times. This rearrangement joins TRBV28 to TRBJ1-5; D gene ambiguous. The CDR3 has 12 residues. Trimming took 4 bases from V and 3 from J, leaving 4 bases between them. Germline-derived CDR1 and CDR2 are MDHEN and SYDVKM. In DNA, the CDR3 is TGTGCCAGCAGTTCCAACAATCAGCCCCAGCATTTT. As protein: CASSSNNQPQHF.

This clonotype was counted a few times. The chain joins TRBV7-6 to TRBJ2-1; TRBD1 aligns across 11 bases. V was clipped by 5 bases and J by 6 bases; unmatched bases: 3. The CDR3 length is 14 residues. CDR1 and CDR2 (germline): SGHVS, FNYEAQ. The CDR3: CASSPDRGLNEQFF. DNA for the CDR3: TGTGCCAGCAGCCCGGACAGGGGGCTCAATGAGCAGTTCTTC.

This clonotype was counted between two and nine times. This chain joins TRBV7-2 and TRBJ2-5; TRBD2 matches at 10 bases. There are 15 residues in the CDR3. V was clipped by 5 bases and J by 1 base; unmatched bases: 4. The germline CDR1 and CDR2 sequences are SGHTA and FQGNSA. The CDR3 DNA is TGTGCCAGCAGCCCTAGCGGGGGCCTCCAAGAGACCCAGTACTTC. Encoded protein: CASSPSGGLQETQYF.

This clonotype was seen many times. The chain's CDR3 is CASSFGLAGSTDTQYF. The CDR3, as DNA: TGCGCCAGCAGCTTCGGACTAGCGGGTAGCACAGATACGCAGTATTTT. The chain employs TRBV5-1 and TRBJ2-3, with 11 nucleotides matching TRBD2. Germline V gives CDR1 SGHRS, CDR2 YFSETQ. The CDR3 contains 16 residues. After removal of 2 bases from V and 0 bases from J, the junction contained 2 bases not matched to a gene.

At least ten counts were recorded for this clonotype. The V and J genes are TRBV6-1 and TRBJ1-2, with D tentatively TRBD1 (6 bases). The V gene's germline CDR1 is MNHNS and CDR2 SASEGT. The CDR3 spans 12 residues. V was clipped by 8 bases and J by 1 base, with 8 bases between them. The CDR3 DNA sequence: TGTGCCAGCCGACAGGTTAACTATGGCTACACCTTC. Encoded protein: CASRQVNYGYTF.

The chain employs TRBV5-1 and TRBJ2-6, with a tentative D call TRBD2 (6 bases). Deletions cut 4 bases from V and 0 bases from J, with 14 bases between. The CDR3 length is 17 residues. The V gene's germline CDR1 is SGHRS and CDR2 YFSETQ. The CDR3 DNA is TGCGCCAGCAGCGTTTGGGGAGGAATCTCTGGGGCCAACGTCCTGACTTTC. It codes for CASSVWGGISGANVLTF.

The chain couples TRBV18 to TRBJ1-1, with a tentative D call TRBD1 (5 bases). The CDR3 covers 13 residues. The V gene lost 6 bases and the J gene lost 0 bases, with 8 bases spanning the gap. Looked up from germline, CDR1 is KGHSH and CDR2 is LQKENI. The CDR3 protein is CASSGTLNTEAFF. Written as DNA, the CDR3 is TGTGCCAGCTCTGGGACCTTGAACACTGAAGCTTTCTTT.

This clonotype came up a few times. The chain has TRBV19 and TRBJ2-1; 13 nucleotides line up with TRBD2. Germline CDR1 reads LNHDA; CDR2 reads SQIVND (reference sequence). This CDR3 is built from 15 residues. Trimming at V came to 5 bases and at J to 9 bases, leaving 7 bases not matched to a gene. CDR3 in amino acids: CASSLTSGRSSEQFF. CDR3 DNA sequence: TGTGCCAGTAGTTTGACTAGCGGGAGGTCTAGTGAGCAGTTCTTC. Full variable domain (rest looked up from reference TRBV19 and TRBJ2-1): DGGITQSPKYLFRKEGQNVTLSCEQNLNHDAMYWYRQDPGQGLRLIYYSQIVNDFQKGDIAEGYSVSREKKESFPLTVTSAQKNPTAFYLCASSLTSGRSSEQFFGPGTRLTVL.

The chain joins TRBV6-6 to TRBJ2-7, with D tentatively TRBD1 (6 bases). V dropped 6 bases and J dropped 3 bases, with 18 bases sitting between them. There are 15 residues in the CDR3. CDR1 and CDR2 (germline): MNHNY, SVGAGI (reference sequence). The CDR3 sequence is CASRPRTDAYYEQYF. CDR3 in DNA: TGTGCCAGCAGACCGCGGACAGACGCCTACTACGAGCAGTACTTC.